A selection of T cell receptor beta chains follows, all from one sample in a study of T cell changes during pregnancy in multiple sclerosis. Some clones are missing from TCRdb's copy, which holds only in-frame ones; the method was immunoSEQ multiplex PCR. The sample contains some 30,000 clones, roughly 87% of which appear only once. Sequencing was performed on CD8+ T cells from peripheral blood mononuclear cells, taken before pregnancy. The receptors stem from a female donor with multiple sclerosis, enrolled in a pregnancy study. Both conserved end residues are part of each CDR3. The D gene is left open where the match is weak. Rows give clone size only sometimes, using once, few, many, or a class for an expanded clone.

D	size	J	V	length	CDR3	DNA
TRBD2	-	TRBJ2-1	TRBV7-9	13	CASSGTTYNEQFF	TGTGCCAGCAGCGGGACTACCTACAATGAGCAGTTCTTC
TRBD2	-	TRBJ2-2	TRBV7-6	17	CASSSGLLAVNTGELFF	TGTGCCAGCAGCTCGGGGTTACTAGCGGTCAACACCGGGGAGCTGTTTTTT
TRBD1	-	TRBJ2-3	TRBV7-9	16	CASSFPGTGVTDTQYF	TGTGCCAGCAGCTTTCCCGGGACAGGGGTCACAGATACGCAGTATTTT
TRBD1	-	TRBJ1-1	TRBV25-1	12	CASSSRQGKAFF	TGTGCCAGCAGTTCGCGACAGGGGAAAGCTTTCTTT
-	-	TRBJ2-3	TRBV5-1	15	CASSGTPRSTDTQYF	TGCGCCAGCAGCGGGACTCCAAGAAGCACAGATACGCAGTATTTT
-	few	TRBJ2-7	TRBV5-5	15	CASSLGSGQSYEQYF	TGTGCCAGCAGCTTGGGGTCAGGGCAGTCCTACGAGCAGTACTTC
TRBD2	-	TRBJ2-1	TRBV7-3	14	CASSLKLAGDEQFF	TGTGCCAGCAGCTTAAAACTAGCGGGAGATGAGCAGTTCTTC
-	-	TRBJ2-7	TRBV7-6	14	CASSLGFGGYEQYF	TGTGCCAGCAGCTTAGGCTTTGGAGGGTACGAGCAGTACTTC
-	few	TRBJ1-1	TRBV9	13	CASSAGDSGAAFF	TGTGCCAGCAGCGCCGGCGATTCTGGGGCGGCTTTCTTT
TRBD1	-	TRBJ2-1	TRBV10-3	15	CASTGADDRHNEQFF	TGTGCCAGCACAGGGGCAGACGACCGACACAATGAGCAGTTCTTC
TRBD1	-	TRBJ2-1	TRBV28	14	CASSPGGSYNEQFF	TGTGCCAGCAGTCCAGGGGGCTCCTACAATGAGCAGTTCTTC
-	-	TRBJ2-3	TRBV15	15	CATSRESVRLDTQYF	TGTGCCACCAGCAGAGAATCGGTGAGACTGGATACGCAGTATTTT
TRBD1	once	TRBJ2-7	TRBV11-3	14	CASSLDEQGVEQYF	TGTGCCAGCAGCTTAGACGAACAGGGGGTCGAGCAGTACTTC
-	-	TRBJ2-5	TRBV7-9	15	CASSLAGDWQETQYF	TGTGCCAGCAGCTTAGCGGGAGATTGGCAAGAGACCCAGTACTTC
TRBD2	-	TRBJ2-3	TRBV6-1	14	CATGGGEATDTQYF	TGTGCCACCGGGGGAGGGGAGGCCACAGATACGCAGTATTTT
TRBD1	-	TRBJ1-2	TRBV9	17	CASSVGLTGDLGYGYTF	TGTGCCAGCAGCGTAGGATTGACAGGGGATTTAGGCTATGGCTACACCTTC
-	-	TRBJ2-7	TRBV11-2	14	CASSLVGASYEQYF	TGTGCCAGCAGCTTAGTAGGGGCCTCCTACGAGCAGTACTTC
TRBD2	-	TRBJ2-1	TRBV9	16	CASSADSGRSGNEQFF	TGTGCCAGCAGCGCCGATAGCGGGAGAAGCGGAAATGAGCAGTTCTTC
-	-	TRBJ1-1	TRBV7-3	14	CASSLGHSNTEAFF	TGTGCCAGCAGCTTAGGACACTCGAACACTGAAGCTTTCTTT
-	-	TRBJ2-3	TRBV2	10	CASSRDTQYF	TGTGCCAGCAGTCGAGATACGCAGTATTTT
TRBD2	once	TRBJ2-3	TRBV4-3	19	CASSQDRTSGGGYTDTQYF	TGCGCCAGCAGCCAAGATCGGACTAGCGGGGGGGGTTACACAGATACGCAGTATTTT
-	once	TRBJ2-2	TRBV7-6	15	CASSLSPGSAGELFF	TGTGCCAGCAGCTTATCACCGGGTTCCGCCGGGGAGCTGTTTTTT
TRBD2	-	TRBJ2-2	TRBV7-3	15	CASSPQRGNTGELFF	TGTGCCAGCAGCCCCCAGCGGGGGAACACCGGGGAGCTGTTTTTT
TRBD2	-	TRBJ2-7	TRBV6-5	15	CASSYREGESYEQYF	TGTGCCAGCAGTTACCGGGAGGGGGAGTCCTACGAGCAGTACTTC
TRBD2	-	TRBJ2-3	TRBV9	20	CASSTSTSGTRLTGTDTQYF	TGTGCCAGCAGCACGTCGACTAGCGGTACGCGCCTCACGGGCACAGATACGCAGTATTTT
-	-	TRBJ1-1	TRBV7-8	13	CASSFRVNTEAFF	TGTGCCAGCAGCTTCAGGGTGAACACTGAAGCTTTCTTT
TRBD2	-	TRBJ2-1	TRBV11-3	15	CASSSPGLVGNEQFF	TGTGCCAGCAGCTCTCCGGGACTAGTGGGGAATGAGCAGTTCTTC
TRBD1	few	TRBJ1-1	TRBV5-1	13	CASSLATGNEAFF	TGCGCCAGCAGCTTAGCGACAGGGAATGAAGCTTTCTTT
TRBD1	-	TRBJ2-7	TRBV4-2	14	CASSHDRGPYEQYF	TGTGCCAGCAGCCACGACAGGGGACCCTACGAGCAGTACTTC
-	-	TRBJ1-1	TRBV13	13	CASSLELNTEAFF	TGTGCCAGCAGCTTAGAGCTGAACACTGAAGCTTTCTTT
-	-	TRBJ2-7	TRBV25-1	11	CASSEAGEQYF	TGTGCCAGCAGTGAGGCGGGCGAGCAGTACTTC
TRBD2	-	TRBJ2-5	TRBV27	14	CASSPTSVEETQYF	TGTGCCAGCAGCCCAACTAGCGTGGAAGAGACCCAGTACTTC
-	-	TRBJ2-7	TRBV28	13	CASSLRGSYEQYF	TGTGCCAGCAGTTTAAGGGGCAGCTACGAGCAGTACTTC
-	-	TRBJ2-1	TRBV11-2	14	CASSLDLAGNEQFF	TGTGCCAGCAGCTTAGATCTTGCAGGCAATGAGCAGTTCTTC
-	-	TRBJ2-7	TRBV21-1	16	CASSPARTGYSYEQYF	TGTGCCAGCAGCCCGGCGCGGACAGGATACTCCTACGAGCAGTACTTC
-	-	TRBJ1-1	TRBV7-8	13	CASSLGENTEAFF	TGTGCCAGCAGCTTAGGCGAGAACACTGAAGCTTTCTTT
TRBD2	once	TRBJ2-3	TRBV25-1	14	CASSEGPSGSTQYF	TGTGCCAGCAGTGAAGGGCCTAGCGGGAGTACGCAGTATTTT
-	-	TRBJ1-2	TRBV27	16	CASSPGRGTHFYGYTF	TGTGCCAGCAGCCCCGGTAGGGGGACCCACTTCTATGGCTACACCTTC
TRBD1	-	TRBJ2-7	TRBV18	14	CASSPTGTAYEQYF	TGTGCCAGCTCACCAACGGGGACAGCCTACGAGCAGTACTTC
-	-	TRBJ1-5	TRBV5-8	12	CASSFGQGSKHF	-
-	once	TRBJ2-7	TRBV11-1	15	CASSVVASLIYEQYF	TGTGCCAGCAGCGTTGTGGCTAGCTTAATCTACGAGCAGTACTTC
-	-	TRBJ2-1	TRBV7-9	13	CASSYGGATEQFF	TGTGCCAGCAGTTATGGGGGGGCGACAGAGCAGTTCTTC
-	-	TRBJ2-5	TRBV15	13	CATSSLSGETQYF	TGTGCCACCAGCAGTCTTTCGGGGGAGACCCAGTACTTC
-	-	TRBJ2-7	TRBV6-5	13	CASSYSAGYEQYF	TGTGCCAGCAGTTACTCGGCAGGCTACGAGCAGTACTTC
TRBD1	-	TRBJ1-2	TRBV6-1	16	CASSEGDRDKGYGYTF	TGTGCCAGCAGTGAAGGGGACAGGGATAAGGGCTATGGCTACACCTTC
-	-	TRBJ2-7	TRBV9	15	CASSVEPGEYYEQYF	TGTGCCAGCAGCGTAGAGCCAGGGGAGTACTACGAGCAGTACTTC
TRBD1	-	TRBJ1-5	TRBV7-9	14	CASSAGTGVQPQHF	TGTGCCAGCAGCGCCGGGACAGGGGTCCAGCCCCAGCATTTT
-	-	TRBJ2-5	TRBV27	13	CATRRGNQETQYF	TGTGCCACCAGACGGGGGAATCAAGAGACCCAGTACTTC